One sample yielded the 9 T cell receptor beta chains listed below, sequenced in a study of shared clonotypes between healthy human individuals. Only CD45RO-negative cells positively selected for CCR7 counted as naive CD8 cells, so terminally differentiated effector memory CD45RA+ cells were excluded. Sequencing was performed with immunoSEQ multiplex PCR; in TCRdb, only in-frame clones are kept and a portion is missing. The profile shows 550,000 to 650,000 clones, about 96% of them singletons. The sample consisted of naive CD8+ T cells sorted from blood. These receptor sequences come from a woman in her twenties or thirties in good health.

The V gene is TRBV2, the J gene TRBJ2-5, with a possible D match to TRBD1 (6 bases). The CDR3 has 14 residues. The germline CDR1 and CDR2 sequences are SNHLY and FYNNEI. Trimming shortened V by 11 bases and J by 5 bases, and 21 bases separated the two germline ends. This CDR3 reads CAGRPGHRVETQYF. The DNA for the CDR3 is TGTGCCGGGCGACCGGGACACCGCGTTGAGACCCAGTACTTC. The variable domain in full, completed from reference TRBV2 and TRBJ2-5, reads EPEVTQTPSHQVTQMGQEVILRCVPISNHLYFYWYRQILGQKVEFLVSFYNNEISEKSEIFDDQFSVERPDGSNFTLKIRSTKLEDSAMYFCAGRPGHRVETQYFGPGTRLLVL.

CDR3 nucleotide sequence: TGTGCCAGCAGCTTACAGGAGAGGCACGAGCAGTACTTC. As protein: CASSLQERHEQYF. The chain uses TRBV7-9 and TRBJ2-7; D is unresolved. Looked up from germline, CDR1 is SEHNR and CDR2 is FQNEAQ (reference sequence). V lost 2 bases and J lost 5, with 10 bases in between. The CDR3 has 13 residues. The whole variable domain, remainder taken from reference TRBV7-9 and TRBJ2-7, is DTGVSQNPRHKITKRGQNVTFRCDPISEHNRLYWYRQTLGQGPEFLTYFQNEAQLEKSRLLSDRFSAERPKGSFSTLEIQRTEQGDSAMYLCASSLQERHEQYFGPGTRLTVT.

This clone was seen a single time. The chain links TRBV27 to TRBJ2-6, with 8 bases lining up with TRBD1. V was clipped by 5 bases and J by 4 bases; unmatched bases: 7. Germline CDR1 reads MNHEY; CDR2 reads SMNVEV (reference sequence). The CDR3 is 16 amino acids. The CDR3 sequence: CASSRGQGVGANVLTF. The CDR3 DNA reads as TGTGCCAGCAGTAGAGGACAGGGTGTGGGGGCCAACGTCCTGACTTTC. The entire variable domain, with the rest obtained from reference TRBV27 and TRBJ2-6, is as follows: EAQVTQNPRYLITVTGKKLTVTCSQNMNHEYMSWYRQDPGLGLRQIYYSMNVEVTDKGDVPEGYKVSRKEKRNFPLILESPSPNQTSLYFCASSRGQGVGANVLTFGAGSRLTVL.

The chain joins TRBV28 to TRBJ2-7; D remains ambiguous. Trimming removed 2 bases from V and 4 bases from J, with 12 bases in between. Germline CDR1 is MDHEN and CDR2 is SYDVKM. The CDR3 has 14 amino acids. DNA for the CDR3: TGTGCCAGCAGTTTAAGATTACTCAGATACGAGCAGTACTTC. It encodes CASSLRLLRYEQYF. Full variable domain (remainder filled in from reference TRBV28 and TRBJ2-7): DVKVTQSSRYLVKRTGEKVFLECVQDMDHENMFWYRQDPGLGLRLIYFSYDVKMKEKGDIPEGYSVSREKKERFSLILESASTNQTSMYLCASSLRLLRYEQYFGPGTRLTVT.

The chain links TRBV7-6 to TRBJ2-6, with D possibly matching TRBD2 (5 bases). Germline V gene data show CDR1 as SGHVS and CDR2 as FNYEAQ. The V gene lost 1 base and the J gene lost 2 bases, with 6 bases spanning the gap. The CDR3 has 15 residues. The CDR3 bases are TGTGCCAGCAGCTTAGGAGGGACTGGGGCCAACGTCCTGACTTTC. Its translation is CASSLGGTGANVLTF.

The chain joins TRBV19 to TRBJ1-1; TRBD1 agrees at 11 bases. Germline V CDR1 and CDR2: LNHDA, SQIVND (reference sequence). This CDR3 comprises 15 residues. V was clipped by 3 bases and J by 2 bases; unmatched bases: 2. The CDR3: CASSIGTGGNTEAFF. CDR3 in DNA: TGTGCCAGTAGTATCGGGACAGGGGGTAACACTGAAGCTTTCTTT.

In regard to this clone: The sample holds other DNA sequences that translate to the same CDR3. The chain uses TRBV9 and TRBJ2-7, with 10 bases lining up with TRBD2. Looked up from germline, CDR1 is SGDLS and CDR2 is YYNGEE. Trimming cost V 0 bases and J 3 bases; bases outside gene matches: 3. The CDR3 is made up of 15 amino acids. CDR3 sequence: CASSVGLAGVYEQYF. CDR3 nucleotides: TGTGCCAGCAGCGTAGGGCTAGCGGGAGTCTACGAGCAGTACTTC.

The rearrangement uses TRBV4-1 and TRBJ2-6, with D uncertain. Trimming took 0 bases from V and 0 from J, leaving 9 bases between them. This CDR3 spans 17 amino acids. CDR1 is MGHRA and CDR2 is YSYEKL in the germline V gene. CDR3: CASSQDPETSGANVLTF. The CDR3, as DNA: TGCGCCAGCAGCCAAGATCCTGAAACCTCTGGGGCCAACGTCCTGACTTTC.

The rearrangement joins TRBV2 to TRBJ2-7; D is ambiguous. Germline V gene sequence: CDR1 SNHLY, CDR2 FYNNEI. Trimming left V 2 bases short and J 3 bases short, with 8 bases between. This CDR3 region has 13 residues. Here the CDR3 DNA reads TGTGCCAGCAGTGAAACCGGAAACTACGAGCAGTACTTC. Amino acids: CASSETGNYEQYF.